One sample yielded the 16 T cell receptor beta chains listed below, sequenced in a study of blood T cell repertoires in COVID-19. Here immunoSEQ multiplex PCR was the method, and the copy in TCRdb shows in-frame clones only, minus some. Of 300,000 to 450,000 clones listed, 85% are singletons. Specimen: peripheral blood. These receptors came from a woman younger than 30 with acute or convalescent COVID-19.

The V and J genes are TRBV9 and TRBJ1-3, with D tentatively TRBD1 (6 bases). The CDR3 has 15 residues. V was clipped by 5 bases and J by 3 bases, with 15 bases between them. Per the germline V gene, CDR1 is SGDLS and CDR2 is YYNGEE. The CDR3 spells CASSPLGQHGNTIYF. Here the CDR3 DNA reads TGTGCCAGCAGTCCCCTGGGACAACATGGAAACACCATATATTTT.

The chain joins TRBV6-5 to TRBJ1-4, with a possible D match to TRBD1 (6 bases). Germline V gives CDR1 MNHEY, CDR2 SVGAGI. The CDR3 consists of 14 residues. V gave up 6 bases and J gave up 4 bases, with 12 bases separating them. As DNA, the CDR3 is TGTGCCAGCAGACCGGGACATCTTAATGAAAAACTGTTTTTT. This translates into CASRPGHLNEKLFF.

The chain carries TRBV30 and TRBJ1-1; D is perhaps TRBD1 (6 bases). The CDR3 sequence is 14 residues long. V was cut by 1 base and J by 5 bases, with 14 bases left in between. Germline values: CDR1 GTSNPN, CDR2 SVGIG (reference sequence). The CDR3 DNA follows: TGTGCCTGGAGTGGGTACGTAGGGGGAACTGAAGCTTTCTTT. Protein sequence: CAWSGYVGGTEAFF.

The gene calls are TRBV18 and TRBJ2-1; TRBD2 aligns across 7 bases. V was pared by 3 bases and J by 8 bases, with 10 bases of the junction left unmatched. CDR1 and CDR2 (germline): KGHSH, LQKENI. The CDR3 runs 15 residues. The CDR3 sequence: CASSPMSGVRDEQFF. The CDR3 DNA follows: TGTGCCAGCTCACCGATGAGCGGGGTTAGGGATGAGCAGTTCTTC. Using reference TRBV18 and TRBJ2-1 for the parts outside the CDR3, the full variable domain is NAGVMQNPRHLVRRRGQEARLRCSPMKGHSHVYWYRQLPEEGLKFMVYLQKENIIDESGMPKERFSAEFPKEGPSILRIQQVVRGDSAAYFCASSPMSGVRDEQFFGPGTRLTVL.

The rearrangement links TRBV7-3 to TRBJ2-2, with D possibly TRBD1 on 6 matching bases. Germline V gene data show CDR1 as SGHTA and CDR2 as FQGTGA. This CDR3 has 15 residues. V lost 4 bases and J lost 6, with 15 bases in between. The CDR3 sequence is CASSSGAPGAGELFF. In nucleotides, the CDR3 is TGTGCCAGCAGCTCAGGGGCCCCGGGCGCCGGGGAGCTGTTTTTT.

The chain couples TRBV9 to TRBJ2-1; D remains unclear. From germline, CDR1 is SGDLS and CDR2 YYNGEE. This CDR3 region has 13 residues. Trimming left V 0 bases short and J 10 bases short, with 11 bases between. The CDR3 sequence: CASSVVIAGEQFF. CDR3 in DNA: TGTGCCAGCAGCGTAGTAATAGCCGGGGAGCAGTTCTTC.

V gene TRBV28 combines with J gene TRBJ2-1; D may be TRBD2 (5 bases). This CDR3 has 15 residues. V lost 6 bases to trimming and J lost 8 bases, with 20 bases between them. Germline V gives CDR1 MDHEN, CDR2 SYDVKM. In nucleotides, the CDR3 is TGTGCCAGCAGCAAGACGAGGGAACCCCCGCATGAGCAGTTCTTC. Translating it yields CASSKTREPPHEQFF. Drawing the rest from reference TRBV28 and TRBJ2-1, the complete variable domain is DVKVTQSSRYLVKRTGEKVFLECVQDMDHENMFWYRQDPGLGLRLIYFSYDVKMKEKGDIPEGYSVSREKKERFSLILESASTNQTSMYLCASSKTREPPHEQFFGPGTRLTVL.

This sequence joins TRBV28 and TRBJ1-2, with 8 bases that match TRBD1. The CDR3 contains 14 residues. Germline V CDR1 and CDR2: MDHEN, SYDVKM. After removal of 2 bases from V and 4 bases from J, the junction contained 3 bases not matched to a gene. CDR3 nucleotides: TGTGCCAGCAGTTTACCGGGACAGGTCTATGGCTACACCTTC. It specifies CASSLPGQVYGYTF.

CDR3 DNA: TGTGCCAGCCCCACAGGGTCTAACACTGAAGCTTTCTTT. Its protein is CASPTGSNTEAFF. The chain is built from TRBV2 and TRBJ1-1, with a possible D match to TRBD1 (6 bases). Trimming took 8 bases from V and 2 from J, leaving 12 bases between them. Germline CDR1 and CDR2: SNHLY and FYNNEI. The CDR3 spans 13 residues.

V usage is TRBV28 and J usage is TRBJ2-1, with D uncertain. The CDR3 is 17 amino acids. Germline V CDR1 and CDR2: MDHEN, SYDVKM. Trimming pared 3 bases from V and 7 bases from J, leaving 22 bases between. The CDR3 protein is CASSFLPVASLGNEQFF. In DNA form, the CDR3 reads TGTGCCAGCAGTTTCCTGCCCGTGGCCAGTCTAGGAAATGAGCAGTTCTTC.

This rearrangement joins TRBV10-1 to TRBJ2-2; TRBD2 is a possible D gene (5 bases). The V gene lost 8 bases and the J gene lost 6 bases, with 13 bases spanning the gap. This CDR3 is built from 13 residues. Germline V lookup: CDR1 WNHNN, CDR2 SYGVQD (reference sequence). CDR3 protein: CASREGAAGELFF. Written as DNA, the CDR3 is TGCGCCAGCCGGGAAGGTGCGGCCGGGGAGCTGTTTTTT.

This clone was detected a few times. V and J are TRBV5-1 and TRBJ2-1; TRBD2 might be the D (7 bases). Trimming pared 0 bases from V and 0 bases from J, leaving 16 bases between. Germline CDR1 and CDR2: SGHRS and YFSETQ. The CDR3 runs to 18 residues. This chain's CDR3 is CASSLATGGFSSYNEQFF. DNA of the CDR3: TGCGCCAGCAGCTTGGCTACGGGGGGCTTCAGCTCCTACAATGAGCAGTTCTTC.

This sequence joins TRBV10-3 and TRBJ2-3; 8 bases are shared with TRBD1. V lost 4 bases to trimming and J lost 2 bases; unmatched junction nucleotides: 17. The CDR3 consists of 19 residues. CDR1 and CDR2 (germline): ENHRY, SYGVKD. CDR3 residues: CAISGGIFTGTGVTDTQYF. In DNA form, the CDR3 reads TGTGCCATCAGTGGTGGAATTTTTACCGGGACAGGAGTCACAGATACGCAGTATTTT.

V is TRBV15 and J is TRBJ1-4, with 11 positions matching TRBD1. Per the germline V gene, CDR1 is LNHNV and CDR2 is YYDKDF (reference sequence). This CDR3 region has 16 residues. V trimming: 0 bases; J trimming: 8 bases; junction bases outside the gene matches: 5. CDR3 protein: CATSRDYWDRGEKLFF. The CDR3 DNA reads TGTGCCACCAGCAGAGATTATTGGGACAGGGGGGAAAAACTGTTTTTT.

The chain joins TRBV2 to TRBJ2-1; TRBD2 is a possible D gene (6 bases). Germline CDR1 reads SNHLY; CDR2 reads FYNNEI. The CDR3 covers 15 residues. Deletions cut 6 bases from V and 0 bases from J, with 12 bases between. DNA for the CDR3: TGTGCCAGCAGGGTGCGGGATTACTCCTACAATGAGCAGTTCTTC. Translated, it gives CASRVRDYSYNEQFF. The entire variable domain, with the rest obtained from reference TRBV2 and TRBJ2-1, is as follows: EPEVTQTPSHQVTQMGQEVILRCVPISNHLYFYWYRQILGQKVEFLVSFYNNEISEKSEIFDDQFSVERPDGSNFTLKIRSTKLEDSAMYFCASRVRDYSYNEQFFGPGTRLTVL.

The chain combines TRBV27 with TRBJ1-5; D is undetermined. Germline V lookup: CDR1 MNHEY, CDR2 SMNVEV (reference sequence). CDR3 length: 15 amino acids. V dropped 5 bases and J dropped 7 bases, with 18 bases sitting between them. Written as DNA, the CDR3 is TGTGCCAGCAGTCCCACGGGTCAAGTTGCGCAGCCCCAGCATTTT. This translates into CASSPTGQVAQPQHF.